This record covers a single TCR beta chain. The antigen remains undetermined. At one boundary the junction diverges from the germline segment, which might be a read error. The length of the CDR3 is 12 residues. Germline assignment: CDR1 SGHTA and CDR2 FQGNSA. This entry comes from a study of T-cell memory formation after mild COVID-19. Findings and caveats of the study: Those CD4+ clones that contracted were mainly in CM and EM (CD8+ ones in EMRA). Some responding clones appeared in pre-infection memory, suggesting cross-reactive memory joined.

TCRalpha and TCRbeta libraries used 5'RACE with constant-segment primers and UMIs. One entry per CDR3 protein results from TCRdb running MiXCR on the 5' RACE reads. The profile covers approximately 89,000 distinct CDR3 sequences, with 9.5% to 15% appearing a single time and less than 45% taken by the ten largest. Specimen: PBMCs or a T cell subset sorted from them (not recorded which). The chain is built from TRBV7-2 and TRBJ2-7; TRBD1 might be the D (5 bases). The clonotype was recovered from a man aged 18 to 35 who had mild COVID-19 (a few samples of this study predate the infection). Cell type and time point are not known. The CDR3 here is CANSADSYEQYF. In DNA, the CDR3 is TGTGCCAACAGCGCCGACAGCTACGAGCAGTACTTC.